These T cell receptor beta chains were read from a single sample in a study of shared clonotypes between healthy human individuals. Clones were sequenced by immunoSEQ multiplex PCR, and TCRdb holds only the in-frame ones, with some missing. The sample lists about 2.2 million clones; around 93% were seen once. Sequenced input: naive CD8+ T cells from PBMCs. The receptors were gathered from a man between 18 and 35 years old in good health. Some clones in this sample may be carry-over from other donors' samples. Both conserved end residues are part of each CDR3. Each record gives: J gene, clone size, D gene, V gene, CDR3 protein, CDR3 DNA. The D gene is left open where the match is weak. The size field is filled for only some rows; it gives once, few, many or a size class.

J: TRBJ2-2; size: NA; D: NA; V: TRBV28; CDR3: CASSLRSGELFF; DNA: TGTGCCAGCAGTTTAAGGTCCGGGGAGCTGTTTTTT
J: TRBJ2-1; size: NA; D: NA; V: TRBV27; CDR3: CASSTPGGLWNNEQFF; DNA: TGTGCCAGCAGTACGCCAGGGGGGTTATGGAACAATGAGCAGTTCTTC
J: TRBJ1-1; size: NA; D: TRBD1; V: TRBV5-5; CDR3: CASSPVRGLTEAFF; DNA: TGTGCCAGCAGCCCTGTCAGGGGGCTGACTGAAGCTTTCTTT
J: TRBJ2-7; size: NA; D: NA; V: TRBV7-9; CDR3: CASSLGPTRRVSYEQYF; DNA: TGTGCCAGCAGCTTGGGCCCCACCCGACGAGTGTCTTACGAGCAGTACTTC
J: TRBJ1-1; size: NA; D: TRBD1; V: TRBV28; CDR3: CASRPDRERTEAFF; DNA: TGTGCCAGCAGACCTGACAGGGAGCGCACTGAAGCTTTCTTT
J: TRBJ2-7; size: once; D: NA; V: TRBV10-2; CDR3: CASSDYRASRYEQYF; DNA: TGCGCCAGCAGTGACTACAGGGCCTCTCGCTACGAGCAGTACTTC
J: TRBJ1-1; size: NA; D: NA; V: TRBV6-5; CDR3: CASSYIGELNTEAFF; DNA: TGTGCCAGCAGTTACATCGGGGAGCTTAACACTGAAGCTTTCTTT
J: TRBJ2-7; size: NA; D: NA; V: TRBV27; CDR3: CASSLGPGGLVYEQYF; DNA: TGTGCCAGCAGTTTGGGCCCAGGGGGGTTAGTCTACGAGCAGTACTTC
J: TRBJ2-3; size: NA; D: TRBD1; V: TRBV18; CDR3: CASSPEGGDTQYF; DNA: TGTGCCAGCTCACCAGAAGGGGGCGATACGCAGTATTTT
J: TRBJ2-7; size: NA; D: NA; V: TRBV11-3; CDR3: CASSLGSGEQYF; DNA: TGTGCCAGCAGCTTGGGTTCGGGGGAGCAGTACTTC
J: TRBJ2-3; size: NA; D: TRBD2; V: TRBV29-1; CDR3: CSVEDRGGTDTQYF; DNA: TGCAGCGTTGAAGATCGGGGGGGCACAGATACGCAGTATTTT
J: TRBJ2-7; size: NA; D: TRBD1; V: TRBV7-8; CDR3: CASSPWTGGHEQYF; DNA: TGTGCCAGCAGCCCTTGGACAGGGGGACACGAGCAGTACTTC
J: TRBJ2-5; size: NA; D: TRBD1; V: TRBV9; CDR3: CASSAGQGRLETQYF; DNA: TGTGCCAGCAGCGCAGGACAGGGGAGATTGGAGACCCAGTACTTC
J: TRBJ1-1; size: NA; D: NA; V: TRBV5-6; CDR3: CASSLGGGDTEAFF; DNA: TGTGCCAGCAGCTTGGGCGGCGGGGACACTGAAGCTTTCTTT
J: TRBJ2-1; size: NA; D: TRBD1; V: TRBV7-3; CDR3: CASSPSKGRGYNEQFF; DNA: TGTGCCAGCAGCCCCTCGAAGGGCAGGGGGTACAATGAGCAGTTCTTC
J: TRBJ2-3; size: NA; D: TRBD1; V: TRBV7-6; CDR3: CASSLAGQGVADTQYF; DNA: TGTGCCAGCAGCTTAGCTGGCCAGGGGGTAGCAGATACGCAGTATTTT
J: TRBJ1-2; size: NA; D: NA; V: TRBV28; CDR3: CASSFKRAGGYTF; DNA: TGTGCCAGCAGTTTCAAAAGGGCTGGGGGCTACACCTTC
J: TRBJ2-7; size: NA; D: TRBD2; V: TRBV10-3; CDR3: CAIGAPGGSEAGEQYF; DNA: TGTGCCATCGGAGCCCCCGGGGGGTCAGAGGCCGGCGAGCAGTACTTC
J: TRBJ2-3; size: NA; D: NA; V: TRBV14; CDR3: CASSQYPDTQYF; DNA: TGTGCCAGCAGCCAATATCCAGATACGCAGTATTTT
J: TRBJ2-7; size: NA; D: TRBD2; V: TRBV5-1; CDR3: CASRASAQRGIEYF; DNA: TGCGCCAGCAGGGCCTCCGCGCAGCGGGGGATAGAGTACTTC
J: TRBJ2-7; size: NA; D: NA; V: TRBV28; CDR3: CASSLMGGPYEQYF; DNA: TGTGCCAGCAGTTTAATGGGGGGACCGTACGAGCAGTACTTC
J: TRBJ2-2; size: NA; D: TRBD2; V: TRBV6-1; CDR3: CASSATSGGGNTGELFF; DNA: TGTGCCAGCAGTGCAACTAGCGGAGGGGGAAACACCGGGGAGCTGTTTTTT
J: TRBJ2-5; size: NA; D: TRBD1; V: TRBV6-5; CDR3: CASRKGQGEETQYF; DNA: TGTGCCAGCAGGAAGGGACAGGGGGAAGAGACCCAGTACTTC
J: TRBJ2-2; size: NA; D: TRBD1; V: TRBV19; CDR3: CASSLTGGNTGELFF; DNA: TGTGCCAGTAGCTTGACAGGGGGGAACACCGGGGAGCTGTTTTTT
J: TRBJ1-1; size: NA; D: NA; V: TRBV7-3; CDR3: CATRQQENTEAFF; DNA: TGTGCCACCAGGCAGCAGGAGAACACTGAAGCTTTCTTT
J: TRBJ2-2; size: once; D: TRBD1; V: TRBV7-9; CDR3: CASSSKDRGSAGELFF; DNA: TGTGCCAGCAGTTCGAAGGACAGGGGATCCGCCGGGGAGCTGTTTTTT
J: TRBJ1-2; size: NA; D: TRBD1; V: TRBV30; CDR3: CAWKQGDGYTF; DNA: TGTGCCTGGAAGCAGGGGGATGGCTACACCTTC
J: TRBJ1-3; size: NA; D: NA; V: TRBV28; CDR3: CASSLRGGSGNTIYF; DNA: TGTGCCAGCAGTTTACGAGGGGGCTCTGGAAACACCATATATTTT
J: TRBJ1-1; size: few; D: NA; V: TRBV10-2; CDR3: CASTGLNTEAFF; DNA: TGCGCCAGCACTGGGTTGAACACTGAAGCTTTCTTT
J: TRBJ2-5; size: once; D: NA; V: TRBV7-9; CDR3: CASSLPPGPQETQYF; DNA: TGTGCCAGCAGCTTACCGCCTGGCCCCCAAGAGACCCAGTACTTC
J: TRBJ1-1; size: NA; D: NA; V: TRBV7-9; CDR3: CASSPAARGTEAFF; DNA: TGTGCCAGCAGCCCTGCGGCCAGGGGAACTGAAGCTTTCTTT
J: TRBJ1-4; size: NA; D: NA; V: TRBV7-9; CDR3: CASSPSGKLFF; DNA: TGTGCCAGCAGCCCCTCGGGAAAACTGTTTTTT
J: TRBJ2-5; size: NA; D: NA; V: TRBV7-8; CDR3: CASSLLRGGVQETQYF; DNA: TGTGCCAGCAGCTTGCTCCGGGGCGGGGTCCAAGAGACCCAGTACTTC
J: TRBJ1-1; size: NA; D: NA; V: TRBV6-1; CDR3: CASIGPGGGTEAFF; DNA: TGTGCCAGCATAGGTCCGGGGGGCGGTACTGAAGCTTTCTTT
J: TRBJ2-4; size: once; D: NA; V: TRBV28; CDR3: CASSLEAGQNIQYF; DNA: TGTGCCAGCAGTTTAGAAGCAGGGCAAAACATTCAGTACTTC
J: TRBJ2-5; size: NA; D: TRBD2; V: TRBV19; CDR3: CASSILPGGPGETQYF; DNA: TGTGCCAGTAGTATTCTTCCGGGAGGGCCGGGAGAGACCCAGTACTTC
J: TRBJ1-5; size: NA; D: NA; V: TRBV10-2; CDR3: CASSEEGEADSNQPQHF; DNA: TGCGCCAGCAGTGAGGAGGGAGAGGCAGATAGCAATCAGCCCCAGCATTTT
J: TRBJ1-5; size: NA; D: NA; V: TRBV28; CDR3: CASSHNQPQHF; DNA: TGTGCCAGCAGTCATAATCAGCCCCAGCATTTT
J: TRBJ1-3; size: once; D: NA; V: TRBV2; CDR3: CASSEGQGGSGNTIYF; DNA: TGTGCCAGCAGTGAAGGTCAGGGAGGTTCTGGAAACACCATATATTTT
J: TRBJ1-2; size: NA; D: NA; V: TRBV5-4; CDR3: CASSFDPTTYGYTF; DNA: TGTGCCAGCAGCTTCGACCCTACAACCTATGGCTACACCTTC
J: TRBJ2-3; size: NA; D: NA; V: TRBV7-2; CDR3: CASSLLGERPRDTQYF; DNA: TGTGCCAGCAGCTTACTAGGAGAACGGCCCCGGGATACGCAGTATTTT
J: TRBJ2-7; size: once; D: TRBD1; V: TRBV7-6; CDR3: CASSSVQGIEQYF; DNA: TGTGCCAGCAGCTCGGTACAGGGGATCGAGCAGTACTTC
J: TRBJ1-1; size: NA; D: NA; V: TRBV21-1; CDR3: CASQKRQENTEAFF; DNA: TGTGCCAGCCAAAAACGACAGGAGAACACTGAAGCTTTCTTT
J: TRBJ2-7; size: NA; D: NA; V: TRBV13; CDR3: CASSDQGYEQYF; DNA: TGTGCCAGCAGCGATCAGGGCTACGAGCAGTACTTC
J: TRBJ2-7; size: NA; D: TRBD2; V: TRBV7-2; CDR3: CASSDMTSGYNEQYF; DNA: TGTGCCAGCAGCGATATGACTAGCGGGTATAACGAGCAGTACTTC
J: TRBJ2-1; size: NA; D: TRBD2; V: TRBV30; CDR3: CAWRTSGSNEQFF; DNA: TGTGCCTGGAGGACTAGCGGGTCCAATGAGCAGTTCTTC
J: TRBJ2-1; size: NA; D: TRBD1; V: TRBV27; CDR3: CASSPYPTGGVTYNEQFF; DNA: TGTGCCAGCAGTCCCTACCCGACAGGGGGTGTGACCTACAATGAGCAGTTCTTC
J: TRBJ2-7; size: NA; D: NA; V: TRBV7-8; CDR3: CASSLDGGHEQYF; DNA: TGTGCCAGCAGCTTAGATGGGGGACACGAGCAGTACTTC
J: TRBJ2-5; size: NA; D: TRBD2; V: TRBV9; CDR3: CASSVASGEETQYF; DNA: TGTGCCAGCAGCGTAGCCAGCGGGGAAGAGACCCAGTACTTC
J: TRBJ2-1; size: NA; D: NA; V: TRBV4-3; CDR3: CASSHLTGVAYNEQFF; DNA: TGCGCCAGCAGCCACTTAACAGGTGTGGCCTACAATGAGCAGTTCTTC
J: TRBJ1-3; size: once; D: NA; V: TRBV9; CDR3: CASSVERDYSGNTIYF; DNA: TGTGCCAGCAGCGTAGAGAGGGACTACTCTGGAAACACCATATATTTT
J: TRBJ2-7; size: NA; D: NA; V: TRBV7-9; CDR3: CASSSRDFYEQYF; DNA: TGTGCCAGCAGCTCGAGGGACTTTTACGAGCAGTACTTC